This T cell receptor (beta chain) stems from a study of cytomegalovirus exposure and HLA in healthy donors. Study background: The early release's HLA-typed donors yielded some 85 million unique TCRs. Study-wide points: The investigators catalogued 164 TCR beta chains as cytomegalovirus-associated. Later analysis associated a missense DCLRE1C variant with TCR beta V- and J-gene trimming.

Both 60 Vbeta primers and 13 Jbeta primers went into the PCR. Profiled with immunoSEQ multiplex PCR; TCRdb holds only in-frame clones, not every one. The data hold roughly 140,000 clones, with roughly 68% observed a single time. This clone was seen only a few times. Its specificity is unknown. This CDR3 is built from 13 residues. The V gene's germline CDR1 is MNHEY and CDR2 SVGAGI. Trimming left V 3 bases short and J 5 bases short, with 10 bases between. V is TRBV6-5 and J is TRBJ2-5; weak D call: TRBD2 (6 bases). The sequenced sample consisted of PBMCs. This TCR derives from a man aged 60-69 years in good health and CMV-seronegative. The CDR3 DNA reads as TGTGCCAGCAGTTATGGAGGGGTGGAGACCCAGTACTTC. As protein: CASSYGGVETQYF.